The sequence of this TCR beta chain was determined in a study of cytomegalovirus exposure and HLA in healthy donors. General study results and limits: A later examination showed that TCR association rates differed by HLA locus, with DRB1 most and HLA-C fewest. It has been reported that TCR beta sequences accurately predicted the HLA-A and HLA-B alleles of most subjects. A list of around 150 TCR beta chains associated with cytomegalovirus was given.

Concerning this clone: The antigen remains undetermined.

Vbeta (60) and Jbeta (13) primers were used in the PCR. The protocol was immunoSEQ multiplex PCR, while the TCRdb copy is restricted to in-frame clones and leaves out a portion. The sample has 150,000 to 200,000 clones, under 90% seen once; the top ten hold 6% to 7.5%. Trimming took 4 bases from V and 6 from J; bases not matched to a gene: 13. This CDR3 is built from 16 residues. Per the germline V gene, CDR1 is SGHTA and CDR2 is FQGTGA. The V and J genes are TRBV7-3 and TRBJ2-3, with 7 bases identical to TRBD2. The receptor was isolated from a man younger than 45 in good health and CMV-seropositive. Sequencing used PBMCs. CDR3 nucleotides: TGTGCCAGCAGCTCGTCCGGGTTAGCGGGCGAGGATACGCAGTATTTT. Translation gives CASSSSGLAGEDTQYF.